Each of the 6 T cell receptor beta chains below was sequenced from the same sample in a study of T cell responses to AZD1222 COVID-19 vaccine. Data came from immunoSEQ multiplex PCR; TCRdb stores just in-frame clones and leaves some out. The data show under 130,000 clones, 90% seen once. This specimen consisted of peripheral blood, obtained on day 0 of AZD1222 vaccination. All receptors come from an adult in good health.

The V gene is TRBV10-3, the J gene TRBJ2-5; possible D gene TRBD1, 6 bases. The CDR3 totals 16 residues. V lost 0 bases and J lost 5, with 16 bases in between. Germline V CDR1 and CDR2: ENHRY, SYGVKD. This CDR3 reads CAISESKSHGGETQYF. The CDR3 coding sequence is TGTGCCATCAGTGAGTCGAAGAGCCATGGGGGCGAGACCCAGTACTTC.

The J gene is TRBJ1-1, the V gene TRBV19; the D is unclear. This CDR3 contains 17 residues. CDR1 is LNHDA, CDR2 SQIVND, per germline (reference sequence). V was shortened by 2 bases and J by 4 bases, with 20 bases between the two germline ends. The CDR3 region has the DNA TGTGCCAGTAGTATACGATCCTGGGTACGAGGCGGCACTGAAGCTTTCTTT. Its protein product is CASSIRSWVRGGTEAFF.

There are a few counts of this clone. The rearrangement links TRBV18 to TRBJ1-1; D remains ambiguous. With 0 bases removed from V and 5 bases from J, the gap between germline ends came to 4 bases. Germline V lookup: CDR1 KGHSH, CDR2 LQKENI. This CDR3 has 12 amino acids. CDR3 region: CASSPPRTEAFF. For the CDR3, the DNA is TGTGCCAGCTCACCACCCCGGACTGAAGCTTTCTTT.

V usage is TRBV11-2 and J usage is TRBJ1-3; TRBD1 is a possible D gene (5 bases). CDR3 length equals 18 residues. Germline loops: CDR1 SGHAT, CDR2 FQNNGV. V gave up 6 bases and J gave up 0 bases, with 21 bases separating them. CDR3 amino acids: CASRRPGTRTPSGNTIYF. The CDR3 DNA sequence: TGTGCCAGCAGACGCCCCGGGACCCGGACGCCCTCTGGAAACACCATATATTTT.

The genes are TRBV7-2 and TRBJ2-7; 9 bases fit TRBD2. This CDR3 comprises 14 residues. From germline, CDR1 is SGHTA and CDR2 FQGNSA. Trimming removed 5 bases from V and 2 bases from J; junction bases left unmatched: 4. The CDR3 DNA reads TGTGCCAGCAGCCTATTAGCGGGGGCCTACGAGCAGTACTTC. Its translation: CASSLLAGAYEQYF.

This chain connects TRBV6-5 to TRBJ1-1; D might be TRBD1 (5 bases). Germline lookup yields CDR1 MNHEY and CDR2 SVGAGI. Trimming took off 7 bases at V and 5 bases at J, with 14 bases between the two ends. The CDR3 sequence is 13 residues long. In nucleotides, the CDR3 is TGTGCCAGCAAGCAGGGTGTTCGGACTGAAGCTTTCTTT. Protein sequence: CASKQGVRTEAFF.